The 5 T cell receptor beta chains below all came from one sample that was sequenced in a study of shared clonotypes between healthy human individuals. Assay: immunoSEQ multiplex PCR; the TCRdb copy retains only in-frame clones and omits some. The sample contains around 500,000 clones, 75% to 85% of which appear only once. The sequenced sample consisted of PBMCs. Receptors were obtained from a woman in her thirties or forties in good health. Some clones in this sample may be carry-over from other donors' samples.

The V call is TRBV11-3, the J call TRBJ1-1; a possible D gene is TRBD1 (6 bases). With 5 bases removed from V and 5 bases from J, the gap between germline ends came to 9 bases. CDR3 length: 12 residues. CDR1 and CDR2 from the germline V gene are SGHNT and YENEEA. The CDR3 protein is CASSEGGTEAFF. The CDR3 bases are TGTGCCAGCAGCGAAGGGGGAACTGAAGCTTTCTTT.

This chain uses TRBV5-1 with TRBJ2-3, with D uncertain. Germline V lookup: CDR1 SGHRS, CDR2 YFSETQ. V was trimmed by 0 bases and J by 1 base, leaving 9 bases between them. This CDR3 has 15 amino acids. The CDR3 region is CASSLGLVGTDTQYF. The DNA for the CDR3 is TGCGCCAGCAGCTTGGGGCTAGTCGGCACAGATACGCAGTATTTT. Supplemented by reference TRBV5-1 and TRBJ2-3, the full variable domain reads KAGVTQTPRYLIKTRGQQVTLSCSPISGHRSVSWYQQTPGQGLQFLFEYFSETQRNKGNFPGRFSGRQFSNSRSEMNVSTLELGDSALYLCASSLGLVGTDTQYFGPGTRLTVL.

V gene TRBV29-1 combines with J gene TRBJ2-1; D call uncertain. V lost 5 bases and J 1 base, leaving 9 bases between the germline ends. Germline V gene sequence: CDR1 SQVTM, CDR2 ANQGSEA. The length of the CDR3 is 13 residues. In DNA, the CDR3 is TGCAGCGTTCAAGGAGAGTCCTACAATGAGCAGTTCTTC. Translation gives CSVQGESYNEQFF.

As regards this clone: A read error likely explains this, since a far larger clone differs by one base. The chain uses TRBV4-2 and TRBJ2-2, with TRBD2 as a possible D gene (6 bases). The V gene's germline CDR1 is LGHNA and CDR2 YNFKEQ. The CDR3 consists of 15 residues. CDR3 sequence: CASSQDHGSTGEPFF. CDR3 nucleotides: TGTGCCAGCAGCCAAGATCACGGGAGTACCGGGGAGCCGTTTTTT.

The J gene is TRBJ2-2, the V gene TRBV11-2, with D maybe TRBD1 (5 bases). Trimming left V 2 bases short and J 3 bases short, with 7 bases between. In germline, CDR1 is SGHAT, CDR2 FQNNGV. The CDR3 length is 14 residues. The CDR3: CASSLQGYTGELFF. The CDR3 coding sequence is TGTGCCAGCAGCTTACAGGGTTACACCGGGGAGCTGTTTTTT.